This note documents a single TCR beta chain sequence. Its antigen remains unidentified. The sample belongs to a study of cytomegalovirus exposure and HLA in healthy donors. Study-level information: Among 398 genotyped donors, around 77% fell in the Caucasian-associated ancestry cluster.

With 4 bases clipped from V and 6 bases from J, the junction kept 8 bases outside the gene matches. The CDR3 extends over 16 amino acids. Germline V gene lookup returns CDR1 SGHRS and CDR2 YFSETQ. The PCR ran on 60 Vbeta and 13 Jbeta primers. Sequencing used immunoSEQ multiplex PCR; TCRdb keeps in-frame clones, though not all of them. This table holds over 110,000 clones, roughly 74% found once. General observations from the study: Available immune exposure information covered CMV serostatus only. For cytomegalovirus status, the classifier reportedly gave diagnoses with high specificity and sensitivity.

The chain links TRBV5-1 to TRBJ2-7, with 15 bases identical to TRBD2. Sequencing was performed on PBMCs. The sequence was obtained from a middle-aged woman in good health and CMV-seropositive. CDR3 bases: TGCGCCAGCAGCCCAGGGACTAGCGGGAGGAATATCGAGCAGTACTTC. Translating gives CASSPGTSGRNIEQYF. The full variable domain, rest sourced from reference TRBV5-1 and TRBJ2-7, is KAGVTQTPRYLIKTRGQQVTLSCSPISGHRSVSWYQQTPGQGLQFLFEYFSETQRNKGNFPGRFSGRQFSNSRSEMNVSTLELGDSALYLCASSPGTSGRNIEQYFGPGTRLTVT.